This TCR beta chain was captured by sequencing in a study of shared clonotypes between healthy human individuals. Study-level points and caveats: Across subsets, estimated richness was generally greater for naive than for memory populations. It was observed that roughly 5.5% of naive CD4 clonotypes were shared across several donors.

The CDR3 length is 14 residues. J lost 2 bases, V lost 0 bases, and 1 base had no gene match. The germline V gene encodes CDR1 MNHNS and CDR2 SASEGT. This clone occurred once. Its specificity is unknown. Other DNA variants within this sample encode the same CDR3. CD45RA-negative memory and CD45RA+ naive subsets were split from the CD4+ cells. At deep level, the assay was performed. Sequencing was performed with immunoSEQ multiplex PCR; in TCRdb, only in-frame clones are kept and a portion is missing. The sample has 2 million to 3 million clones, 93% seen once. The sample consisted of naive CD4+ T cells from PBMCs. Sample subset: CD45RA+ positively selected. The clonotype originates from a man between 18 and 35 years old in good health. Some clones in this sample may be carry-over from other donors' samples. The chain carries TRBV6-1 and TRBJ2-7, with TRBD1 matching 7 bases. This CDR3 is CASSEAQGTYEQYF. The CDR3 DNA reads as TGTGCCAGCAGTGAAGCACAGGGGACCTACGAGCAGTACTTC.